This T cell receptor (beta chain) was identified during a study of Graves' ophthalmopathy and Graves' hyperthyroidism. Germline CDR1 SGHVS, CDR2 FQNEAQ. With 1 base removed from V and 11 bases from J, the gap between germline ends came to 18 bases. The CDR3 covers 15 residues. For repertoire sequencing, the TCR beta CDR3 regions were amplified from RNA transcripts. The first round was an RT-PCR with HTBI primers, and the second round was a multiplex PCR. TCRdb reprocessed the multiplex PCR reads via MiXCR and lists one record per CDR3 protein. The sample comprises about 220,000 distinct CDR3 sequences, around a fifth of which are singletons, and roughly 44% rests with the top ten. The sample holds many counts of this clonotype.

The source of this sequence is a woman aged 45-59 years with Graves' ophthalmopathy. V usage is TRBV7-8 and J usage is TRBJ1-5, with D possibly matching TRBD1 (5 bases). What was sequenced was peripheral blood. CDR3: CASSLETQRRGAQHF. DNA of the CDR3: TGTGCCAGCAGCTTAGAGACACAGCGGCGGGGGGCCCAGCATTTT.